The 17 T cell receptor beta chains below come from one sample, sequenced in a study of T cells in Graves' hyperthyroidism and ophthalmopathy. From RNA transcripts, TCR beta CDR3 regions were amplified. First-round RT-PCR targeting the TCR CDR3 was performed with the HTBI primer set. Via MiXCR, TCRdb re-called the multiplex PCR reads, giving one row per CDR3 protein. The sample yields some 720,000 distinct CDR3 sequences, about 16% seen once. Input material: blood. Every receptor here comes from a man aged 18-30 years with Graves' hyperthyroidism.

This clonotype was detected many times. The CDR3 bases are TGTGCCAGCAACCACCAGGGGTATGACAATGAGCAGTTCTTC. Its protein product is CASNHQGYDNEQFF. V usage is TRBV28 and J usage is TRBJ2-1; D may be TRBD1 (6 bases). V lost 7 bases and J 5 bases, leaving 15 bases between the germline ends. CDR3 size: 14 residues. The germline CDR1 and CDR2 sequences are MDHEN and SYDVKM.

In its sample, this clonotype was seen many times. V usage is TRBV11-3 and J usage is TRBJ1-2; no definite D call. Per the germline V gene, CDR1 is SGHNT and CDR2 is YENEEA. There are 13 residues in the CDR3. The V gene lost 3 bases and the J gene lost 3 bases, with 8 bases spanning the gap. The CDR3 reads CASSFSRDYGYTF. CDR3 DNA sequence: TGTGCCAGCAGCTTTTCCCGAGACTATGGCTACACCTTC.

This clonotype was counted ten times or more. CDR3 DNA: TGTGCCAGCTCACCGACACCCACTGTGGGACAGGGCATCTACGAGCAGTACTTC. Protein: CASSPTPTVGQGIYEQYF. The chain links TRBV18 to TRBJ2-7, with 9 positions matching TRBD1. Germline-derived CDR1 and CDR2 are KGHSH and LQKENI. J lost 3 bases, V lost 3 bases, and 15 bases had no gene match. The CDR3 is 18 residues long.

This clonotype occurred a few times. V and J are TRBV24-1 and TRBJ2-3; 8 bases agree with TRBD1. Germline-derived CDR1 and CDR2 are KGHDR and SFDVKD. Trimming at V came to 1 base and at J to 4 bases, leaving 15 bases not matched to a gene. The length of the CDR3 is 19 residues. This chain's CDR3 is CATSDLAGGLSSSADTQYF. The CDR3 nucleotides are TGTGCCACCAGTGATTTAGCAGGGGGCTTGAGCAGTTCGGCAGATACGCAGTATTTT.

CDR3 in amino acids: CASSLESSRPYNEQFF. The DNA for the CDR3 is TGCGCCAGCAGCTTGGAAAGCAGTCGCCCCTACAATGAGCAGTTCTTC. V usage is TRBV5-1 and J usage is TRBJ2-1; D unresolved. The length of the CDR3 is 16 residues. Per the germline V gene, CDR1 is SGHRS and CDR2 is YFSETQ. Trimming left V 0 bases short and J 2 bases short, with 12 bases between. The whole variable domain, filled in from reference TRBV5-1 and TRBJ2-1, reads KAGVTQTPRYLIKTRGQQVTLSCSPISGHRSVSWYQQTPGQGLQFLFEYFSETQRNKGNFPGRFSGRQFSNSRSEMNVSTLELGDSALYLCASSLESSRPYNEQFFGPGTRLTVL.

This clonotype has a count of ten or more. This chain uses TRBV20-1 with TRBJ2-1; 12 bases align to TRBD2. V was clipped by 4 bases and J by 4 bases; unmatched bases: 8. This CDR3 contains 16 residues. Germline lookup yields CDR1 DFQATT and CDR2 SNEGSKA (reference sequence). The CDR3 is CSAISSGRGVYNEQFF. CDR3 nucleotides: TGCAGTGCTATTTCTAGCGGGAGGGGGGTTTACAATGAGCAGTTCTTC.

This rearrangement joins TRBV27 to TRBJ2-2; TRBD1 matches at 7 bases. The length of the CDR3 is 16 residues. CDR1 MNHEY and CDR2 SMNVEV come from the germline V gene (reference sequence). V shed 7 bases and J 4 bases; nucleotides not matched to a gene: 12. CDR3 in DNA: TGTGCCAGCATCGAGATCCCCGGGACAGTCACCGGGGAGCTGTTTTTT. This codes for CASIEIPGTVTGELFF.

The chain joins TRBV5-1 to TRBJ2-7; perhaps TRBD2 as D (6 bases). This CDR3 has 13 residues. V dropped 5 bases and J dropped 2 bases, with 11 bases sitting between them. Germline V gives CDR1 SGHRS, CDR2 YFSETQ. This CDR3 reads CASSWAGTYEQYF. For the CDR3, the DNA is TGCGCCAGCAGTTGGGCGGGAACCTACGAGCAGTACTTC.

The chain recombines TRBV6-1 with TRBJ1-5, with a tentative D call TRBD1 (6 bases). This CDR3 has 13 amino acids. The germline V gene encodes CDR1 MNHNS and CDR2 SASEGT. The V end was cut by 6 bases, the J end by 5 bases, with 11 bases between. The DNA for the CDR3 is TGTGCCAGCAGCATCAACAGGGATCAGCCCCAGCATTTT. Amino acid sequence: CASSINRDQPQHF.

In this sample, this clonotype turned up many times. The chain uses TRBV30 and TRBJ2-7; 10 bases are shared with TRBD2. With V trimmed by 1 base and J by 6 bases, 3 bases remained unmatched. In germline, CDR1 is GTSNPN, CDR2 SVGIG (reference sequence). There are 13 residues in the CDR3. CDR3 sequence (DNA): TGTGCCTGGAGTGGGTCTAGCGGGAGCGAGCAGTACTTC. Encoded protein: CAWSGSSGSEQYF. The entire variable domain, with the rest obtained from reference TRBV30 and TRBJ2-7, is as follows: SQTIHQWPATLVQPVGSPLSLECTVEGTSNPNLYWYRQAAGRGLQLLFYSVGIGQISSEVPQNLSASRPQDRQFILSSKKLLLSDSGFYLCAWSGSSGSEQYFGPGTRLTVT.

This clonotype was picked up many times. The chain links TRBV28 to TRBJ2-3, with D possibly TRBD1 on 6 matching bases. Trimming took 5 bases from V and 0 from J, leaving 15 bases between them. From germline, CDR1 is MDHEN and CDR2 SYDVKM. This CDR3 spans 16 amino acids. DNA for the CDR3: TGTGCCAGCAGTATCCTCAGAGGGGGTAGCACAGATACGCAGTATTTT. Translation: CASSILRGGSTDTQYF. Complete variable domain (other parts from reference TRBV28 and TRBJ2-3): DVKVTQSSRYLVKRTGEKVFLECVQDMDHENMFWYRQDPGLGLRLIYFSYDVKMKEKGDIPEGYSVSREKKERFSLILESASTNQTSMYLCASSILRGGSTDTQYFGPGTRLTVL.

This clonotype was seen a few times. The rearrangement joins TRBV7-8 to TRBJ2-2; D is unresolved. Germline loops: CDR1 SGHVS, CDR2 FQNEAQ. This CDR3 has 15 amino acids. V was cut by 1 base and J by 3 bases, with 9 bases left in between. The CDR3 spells CASSLVRPDTGELFF. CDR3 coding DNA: TGTGCCAGCAGCTTAGTTAGGCCGGACACCGGGGAGCTGTTTTTT.

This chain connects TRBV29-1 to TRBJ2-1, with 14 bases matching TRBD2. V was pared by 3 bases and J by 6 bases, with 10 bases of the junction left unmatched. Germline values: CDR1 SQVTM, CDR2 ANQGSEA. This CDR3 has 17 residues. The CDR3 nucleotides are TGCAGCGTTGACCTTAGACTAGCGGGAGGGTTCATCAATGAGCAGTTCTTC. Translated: CSVDLRLAGGFINEQFF.

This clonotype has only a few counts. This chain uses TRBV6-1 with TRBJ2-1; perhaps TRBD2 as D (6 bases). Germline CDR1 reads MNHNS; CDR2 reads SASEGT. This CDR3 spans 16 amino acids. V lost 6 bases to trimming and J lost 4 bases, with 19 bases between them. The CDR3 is CASSLDGGGLYNEQFF. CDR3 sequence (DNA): TGTGCCAGCAGCTTGGACGGAGGAGGGCTATACAATGAGCAGTTCTTC.

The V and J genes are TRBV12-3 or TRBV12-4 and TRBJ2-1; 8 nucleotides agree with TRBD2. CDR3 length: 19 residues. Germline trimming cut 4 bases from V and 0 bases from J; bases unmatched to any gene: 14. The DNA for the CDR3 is TGTGCCAGCAGTTCATTTTCGGGAGGGCCGGGCGGCTCCTACAATGAGCAGTTCTTC. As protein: CASSSFSGGPGGSYNEQFF.

This CDR3 reads CASSEAAYNEQFF. The CDR3 DNA reads TGCGCCAGCAGCGAAGCGGCATACAATGAGCAGTTCTTC. The chain has TRBV5-1 and TRBJ2-1; D may be TRBD2 (5 bases). CDR1 and CDR2 (germline): SGHRS, YFSETQ. V shed 4 bases and J shed 4 bases, with 9 bases lying between them. CDR3 length: 13 amino acids.

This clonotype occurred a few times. DNA for the CDR3: TGTGCCAGTAGTATCCGCAGGTATAGCAATCAGCCCCAGCATTTT. Translated: CASSIRRYSNQPQHF. V and J are TRBV19 and TRBJ1-5; D unresolved. The CDR3 runs 15 residues. The germline V and J ends were trimmed by 3 bases and 0 bases, with 9 bases remaining between them. Per the germline V gene, CDR1 is LNHDA and CDR2 is SQIVND (reference sequence).